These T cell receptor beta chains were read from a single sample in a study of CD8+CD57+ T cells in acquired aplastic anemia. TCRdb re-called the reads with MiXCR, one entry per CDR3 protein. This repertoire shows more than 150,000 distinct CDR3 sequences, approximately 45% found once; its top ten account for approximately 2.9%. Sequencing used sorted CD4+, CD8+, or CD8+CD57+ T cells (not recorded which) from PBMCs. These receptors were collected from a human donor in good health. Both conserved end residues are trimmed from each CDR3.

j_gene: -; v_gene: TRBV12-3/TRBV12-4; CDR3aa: ASRKAGGNNEQF
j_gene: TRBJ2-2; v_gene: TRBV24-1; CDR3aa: AASDAGLAGVPGGLF
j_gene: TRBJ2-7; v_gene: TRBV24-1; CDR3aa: ATSGGFEQY
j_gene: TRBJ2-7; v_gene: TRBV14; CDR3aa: ASRLAGDWYEQY
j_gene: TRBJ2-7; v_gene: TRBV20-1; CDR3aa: SAETGATVAYEQY
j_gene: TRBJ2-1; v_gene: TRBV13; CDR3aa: ASPIRGYDNEQF
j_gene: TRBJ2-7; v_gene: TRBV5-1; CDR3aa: ASSLGLRDRGRQVGYEQC
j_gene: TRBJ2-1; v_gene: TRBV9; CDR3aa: ASTPGGNEQF
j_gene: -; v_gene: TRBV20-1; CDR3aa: SAHLSGGETQY
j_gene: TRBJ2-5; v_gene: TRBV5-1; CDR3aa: ASSLNRASGGQETQY
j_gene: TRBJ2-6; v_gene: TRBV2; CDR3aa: ASFPGQGFGANVLT
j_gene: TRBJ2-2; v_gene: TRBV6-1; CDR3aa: ASSNPLYTGELF
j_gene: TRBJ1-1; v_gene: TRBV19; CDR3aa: ASSWSRRTEAF
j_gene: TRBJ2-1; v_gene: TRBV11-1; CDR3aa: ASSRRSAGDDNEQF
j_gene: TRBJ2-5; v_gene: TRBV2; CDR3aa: ASSETSGSSGETQY
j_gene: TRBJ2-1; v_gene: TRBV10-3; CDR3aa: AISETDEQF
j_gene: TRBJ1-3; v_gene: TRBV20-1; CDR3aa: SASVDRGPGNTIY
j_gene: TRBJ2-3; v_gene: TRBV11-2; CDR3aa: ASSLEVRLGDTQY
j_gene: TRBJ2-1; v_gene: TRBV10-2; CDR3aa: ASLSDNEQF
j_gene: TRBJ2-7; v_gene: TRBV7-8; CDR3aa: ASSFRAGTGDNEQY
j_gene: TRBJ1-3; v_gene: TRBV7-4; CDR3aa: ASSSDRGNTIY
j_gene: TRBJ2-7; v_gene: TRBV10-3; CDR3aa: AISVYSGDYEQY
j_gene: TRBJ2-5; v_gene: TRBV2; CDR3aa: ASSWDREGTQY
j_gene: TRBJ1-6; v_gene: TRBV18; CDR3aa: ASSPSLPTAYNSPLH
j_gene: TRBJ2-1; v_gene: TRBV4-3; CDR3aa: ASSQDYGTSGMGEQF
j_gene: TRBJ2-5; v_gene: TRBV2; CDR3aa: ASSVGPSGETQY